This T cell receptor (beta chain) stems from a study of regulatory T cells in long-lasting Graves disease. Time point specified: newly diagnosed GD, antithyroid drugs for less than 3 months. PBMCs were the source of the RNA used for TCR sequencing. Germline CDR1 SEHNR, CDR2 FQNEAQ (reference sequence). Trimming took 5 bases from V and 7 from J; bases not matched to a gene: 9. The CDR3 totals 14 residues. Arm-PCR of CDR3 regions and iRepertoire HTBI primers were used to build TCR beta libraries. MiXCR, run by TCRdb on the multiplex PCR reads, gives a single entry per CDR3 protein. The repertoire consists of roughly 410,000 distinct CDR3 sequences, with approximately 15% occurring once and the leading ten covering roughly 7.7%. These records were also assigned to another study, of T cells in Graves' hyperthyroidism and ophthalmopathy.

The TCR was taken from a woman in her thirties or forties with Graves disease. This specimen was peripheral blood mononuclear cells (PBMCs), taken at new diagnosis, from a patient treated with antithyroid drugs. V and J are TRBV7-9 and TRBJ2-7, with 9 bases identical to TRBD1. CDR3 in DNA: TGTGCCAGCAGCCAAACAGGGGGCAGGGGGGAGCAGTACTTC. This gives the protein CASSQTGGRGEQYF. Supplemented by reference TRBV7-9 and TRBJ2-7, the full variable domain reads DTGVSQNPRHKITKRGQNVTFRCDPISEHNRLYWYRQTLGQGPEFLTYFQNEAQLEKSRLLSDRFSAERPKGSFSTLEIQRTEQGDSAMYLCASSQTGGRGEQYFGPGTRLTVT.